What follows are 27 T cell receptor beta chains derived from one specimen sequenced in a study of T cells after posttransplantation cyclophosphamide. Sampled 1 year posttransplant, controls received myeloablative marrow transplants, methotrexate and a calcineurin inhibitor. Assay: immunoSEQ multiplex PCR; the TCRdb copy retains only in-frame clones and omits some. The sample records fewer than 25,000 clones, 89% being singletons. Sequencing used PBMCs, obtained after an allogeneic stem cell transplant with a calcineurin inhibitor and methotrexate. The receptors originated from a female patient aged 45-60 years who received an allogeneic stem cell transplant from an unrelated donor, was CMV-positive, and had chronic GVHD only. The T cells may partly be graft donor cells.

The V gene is TRBV11-2, the J gene TRBJ2-6; D remains ambiguous. Trimming pared 6 bases from V and 1 base from J, leaving 10 bases between. The CDR3 runs 15 residues. Germline CDR1 and CDR2: SGHAT and FQNNGV. CDR3 in DNA: TGTGCCAGCAGGAGACCCGGGTCTGGGGCCAACGTCCTGACTTTC. It yields the protein CASRRPGSGANVLTF. Supplemented by reference TRBV11-2 and TRBJ2-6, the full variable domain reads EAGVAQSPRYKIIEKRQSVAFWCNPISGHATLYWYQQILGQGPKLLIQFQNNGVVDDSQLPKDRFSAERLKGVDSTLKIQPAKLEDSAVYLCASRRPGSGANVLTFGAGSRLTVL.

This chain links TRBV19 with TRBJ2-1; TRBD2 aligns across 10 bases. This CDR3 comprises 16 residues. V was clipped by 4 bases and J by 9 bases; unmatched bases: 12. The germline CDR1 and CDR2 sequences are LNHDA and SQIVND (reference sequence). This CDR3 reads CASSNPLGLAGVEQFF. CDR3 DNA: TGTGCCAGTAGTAACCCCCTTGGGCTAGCGGGAGTTGAGCAGTTCTTC.

This chain joins TRBV2 and TRBJ1-1; 8 bases map to TRBD1. The CDR3 runs to 13 residues. Germline values: CDR1 SNHLY, CDR2 FYNNEI. Losses at the gene ends were 6 bases for V and 3 bases for J; bases not matched to a gene: 3. Written as DNA, the CDR3 is TGTGCCAGCAGGGCACAGGGGGACACTGAAGCTTTCTTT. Protein sequence: CASRAQGDTEAFF.

This CDR3 reads CSVDFGLAGVDEQFF. In DNA form, the CDR3 reads TGCAGCGTCGACTTCGGACTAGCGGGAGTCGATGAGCAGTTCTTC. The chain is built from TRBV29-1 and TRBJ2-1; TRBD2 agrees at 13 bases. Germline loops: CDR1 SQVTM, CDR2 ANQGSEA. The CDR3 totals 15 residues. With V trimmed by 6 bases and J by 8 bases, 10 bases remained unmatched.

Comments on this clone: One end of the junction fails to match germline, which may point to a read error. The chain combines TRBV7-7 with TRBJ2-1; 10 nucleotides match TRBD2. This CDR3 spans 16 amino acids. Germline V gene lookup returns CDR1 SSHAT and CDR2 FNYEAQ (reference sequence). The CDR3 DNA follows: TGTGCTAGCAGCTCCGGACTAGCGGCGGGGGTAAATGAGCAGTTCTTC. This gives the protein CASSSGLAAGVNEQFF. The whole variable domain, remainder taken from reference TRBV7-7 and TRBJ2-1, is GAGVSQSPRYKVTKRGQDVTLRCDPISSHATLYWYQQALGQGPEFLTYFNYEAQPDKSGLPSDRFSAERPEGSISTLTIQRTEQRDSAMYRCASSSGLAAGVNEQFFGPGTRLTVL.

The J gene is TRBJ1-2, the V gene TRBV6-5; a possible D gene is TRBD1 (6 bases). Trimming took 6 bases from V and 4 from J, leaving 12 bases between them. Per germline, CDR1 MNHEY and CDR2 SVGAGI. The CDR3 is 13 residues long. The CDR3 sequence: CASSPGQLYGYTF. Written as DNA, the CDR3 is TGTGCCAGCAGCCCAGGACAGCTCTATGGCTACACCTTC.

The V gene is TRBV30, the J gene TRBJ1-5; D is unresolved. V lost 7 bases and J lost 5, with 15 bases in between. CDR1 GTSNPN and CDR2 SVGIG come from the germline V gene (reference sequence). The CDR3 runs to 13 residues. For the CDR3, the DNA is TGTGCCTCCTCGGGGAGTCAAGATCAGCCCCAGCATTTT. Translation: CASSGSQDQPQHF.

Remarks on this clone: Within the sample, other DNA sequences also encode this same CDR3. The chain is built from TRBV4-3 and TRBJ2-3; 8 bases match TRBD2. J lost 2 bases, V lost 1 base, and 5 bases had no gene match. This CDR3 is built from 16 residues. Germline V gene sequence: CDR1 LGHNA, CDR2 YSLEER. The CDR3 DNA reads TGCGCCAGCAGCCAAGCGGCGGGAGGTGCCACAGATACGCAGTATTTT. Its translation is CASSQAAGGATDTQYF.

This clone appeared once. The V gene is TRBV7-2, the J gene TRBJ1-5; 7 bases fit TRBD1. The V and J ends lost 5 bases and 4 bases, in that order; junction bases with no gene match: 5. Germline values: CDR1 SGHTA, CDR2 FQGNSA. This CDR3 contains 14 residues. The CDR3 DNA reads TGTGCCAGCAGCCTGGGACAGAGGAATCAGCCCCAGCATTTT. Its protein product is CASSLGQRNQPQHF.

V usage is TRBV27 and J usage is TRBJ1-4; D is perhaps TRBD1 (6 bases). V was trimmed by 6 bases and J by 0 bases, leaving 11 bases between them. There are 15 residues in the CDR3. Germline assignment: CDR1 MNHEY and CDR2 SMNVEV (reference sequence). Here the CDR3 DNA reads TGTGCCAGCAGCAGGACAGCACCAACTAATGAAAAACTGTTTTTT. Protein sequence: CASSRTAPTNEKLFF.

The chain links TRBV27 to TRBJ2-5, with TRBD1 matching 7 bases. The tail of the sequence fits TRBJ2-7 better, so the J call may be wrong. Germline CDR1 reads MNHEY; CDR2 reads SMNVEV (reference sequence). The CDR3 contains 14 residues. The CDR3 loop is CASSPQGRNDEQYF. In DNA form, the CDR3 reads TGTGCCAGCAGCCCACAGGGGAGAAACGACGAGCAGTACTTC.

The V gene is TRBV28, the J gene TRBJ2-1; no clear D gene. The CDR3 spans 10 residues. Trimming pared 5 bases from V and 7 bases from J, leaving 3 bases between. Germline CDR1 reads MDHEN; CDR2 reads SYDVKM. As DNA, the CDR3 is TGTGCCAGCAGTCGTAATGAGCAGTTCTTC. Its protein product is CASSRNEQFF.

This clone has only a few counts. Here the CDR3 reads CASSLYGGYNNQPQHF. DNA for the CDR3: TGTGCCAGCAGTTTATACGGGGGTTACAATAATCAGCCCCAGCATTTT. The chain links TRBV28 to TRBJ1-5; D may be TRBD1 (5 bases). V was cut by 1 base and J by 4 bases, with 14 bases left in between. The CDR3 spans 16 residues. The germline V gene encodes CDR1 MDHEN and CDR2 SYDVKM.

The chain has TRBV6-5 and TRBJ2-7, with a tentative D call TRBD1 (6 bases). Trimming took off 7 bases at V and 6 bases at J, with 16 bases between the two ends. The CDR3 runs 13 residues. The germline gives CDR1 MNHEY, CDR2 SVGAGI. The CDR3 region is CASTSGQPPEQYF. The CDR3 DNA reads as TGTGCCAGCACTTCGGGACAACCCCCCGAGCAGTACTTC.

The genes are TRBV27 and TRBJ2-7, with D tentatively TRBD1 (6 bases). In germline, CDR1 is MNHEY, CDR2 SMNVEV (reference sequence). V gave up 2 bases and J gave up 4 bases, with 12 bases separating them. CDR3 size: 14 residues. The chain's CDR3 is CASSLQGFGYEQYF. CDR3 bases: TGTGCCAGCAGTTTACAGGGGTTTGGTTACGAGCAGTACTTC.

J is TRBJ1-4 and V is TRBV6-5, with TRBD1 as a possible D gene (6 bases). V lost 6 bases to trimming and J lost 10 bases, with 21 bases between them. The CDR3 is 15 residues long. Germline V gives CDR1 MNHEY, CDR2 SVGAGI. The CDR3 reads CASSRGTPFDVKLFF. The DNA for the CDR3 is TGTGCCAGCAGCCGAGGGACACCCTTCGATGTAAAACTGTTTTTT.

This clone has just one count. The rearrangement uses TRBV7-8 and TRBJ1-3; no reliable D call. CDR3 length: 15 amino acids. The germline CDR1 and CDR2 sequences are SGHVS and FQNEAQ. Trimming cost V 5 bases and J 2 bases, with 13 bases left between them. CDR3 DNA sequence: TGTGCCAGCAGCGACCCCGAGGTCCCTGGAAACACCATATATTTT. Its translation is CASSDPEVPGNTIYF.

V and J are TRBV11-3 and TRBJ2-6, with D possibly being TRBD1 (5 bases). The CDR3 is made up of 20 amino acids. V lost 2 bases and J lost 0, with 20 bases in between. In germline, CDR1 is SGHNT, CDR2 YENEEA. CDR3: CASSLSYPGPDYSGANVLTF. In nucleotides, the CDR3 is TGTGCCAGCAGCTTATCCTACCCAGGGCCCGATTACTCTGGGGCCAACGTCCTGACTTTC.

The genes are TRBV4-2 and TRBJ1-5; the D is unclear. The germline V gene encodes CDR1 LGHNA and CDR2 YNFKEQ. Trimming removed 0 bases at V and 4 bases at J, with 4 bases between. The CDR3 has 13 amino acids. For the CDR3, the DNA is TGTGCCAGCAGCCAAGAGCGGAATCAGCCCCAGCATTTT. It specifies CASSQERNQPQHF.

The chain couples TRBV19 to TRBJ1-1; D is uncertain. Germline V gives CDR1 LNHDA, CDR2 SQIVND (reference sequence). V was trimmed by 7 bases and J by 0 bases, leaving 6 bases between them. The CDR3 is made up of 12 amino acids. CDR3 coding DNA: TGTGCCAGTATAACGGTGAACACTGAAGCTTTCTTT. Its protein product is CASITVNTEAFF.

The CDR3 DNA reads as TGTGCCAGTAGTTCCGGGACTAACACCGGGGAGCTGTTTTTT. Protein product: CASSSGTNTGELFF. The chain recombines TRBV19 with TRBJ2-2; D is possibly TRBD2 (6 bases). Trimming pared 5 bases from V and 2 bases from J, leaving 9 bases between. CDR3 length: 14 amino acids. The germline CDR1 and CDR2 sequences are LNHDA and SQIVND (reference sequence). Full variable domain (rest looked up from reference TRBV19 and TRBJ2-2): DGGITQSPKYLFRKEGQNVTLSCEQNLNHDAMYWYRQDPGQGLRLIYYSQIVNDFQKGDIAEGYSVSREKKESFPLTVTSAQKNPTAFYLCASSSGTNTGELFFGEGSRLTVL.

V usage is TRBV19 and J usage is TRBJ1-1, with TRBD1 identical over 7 bases. The CDR3 is 14 residues long. Germline V CDR1 and CDR2: LNHDA, SQIVND (reference sequence). Trimming at V came to 4 bases and at J to 1 base, leaving 3 bases not matched to a gene. The CDR3 DNA reads TGTGCCAGTAGTACGGGACAGAAGAACACTGAAGCTTTCTTT. It translates to CASSTGQKNTEAFF.

This clone has a single count. V and J are TRBV27 and TRBJ2-2; 9 bases map to TRBD2. After removal of 4 bases from V and 2 bases from J, the junction contained 8 bases not matched to a gene. The CDR3 runs to 17 residues. In germline, CDR1 is MNHEY, CDR2 SMNVEV (reference sequence). The CDR3 loop reads CASSYLRTSENTGELFF. The CDR3 DNA follows: TGTGCCAGCAGTTATTTAAGGACTAGCGAAAACACCGGGGAGCTGTTTTTT.

V gene TRBV28 combines with J gene TRBJ1-2; maybe TRBD1 (5 bases). Germline V gene data show CDR1 as MDHEN and CDR2 as SYDVKM. The ends were cut back, 3 bases at V and 8 bases at J, with 13 bases in the middle. This CDR3 has 13 amino acids. CDR3 protein: CASSLAGRAGYTF. In DNA form, the CDR3 reads TGTGCCAGCAGTTTGGCAGGGAGGGCGGGCTACACCTTC.

The chain is built from TRBV7-3 and TRBJ2-7; D is perhaps TRBD1 (6 bases). The V gene lost 5 bases and the J gene lost 1 base, with 15 bases spanning the gap. CDR3 length equals 15 residues. Germline V gene lookup returns CDR1 SGHTA and CDR2 FQGTGA. The CDR3 DNA is TGTGCCAGCAGCGAAACGGCAGGGGATTCCTACGAGCAGTACTTC. Its protein is CASSETAGDSYEQYF.

The rearrangement joins TRBV30 to TRBJ1-1; D gene unclear. The CDR3 is 14 residues long. Germline CDR1 is GTSNPN and CDR2 is SVGIG (reference sequence). V shed 0 bases and J shed 4 bases, with 12 bases lying between them. The CDR3 is CAWSVRVGVTEAFF. CDR3 nucleotides: TGTGCCTGGAGTGTACGGGTCGGAGTCACTGAAGCTTTCTTT.

The gene calls are TRBV4-3 and TRBJ2-2; the D is unclear. V lost 2 bases and J lost 6, with 16 bases in between. The CDR3 consists of 16 residues. From germline, CDR1 is LGHNA and CDR2 YSLEER. CDR3 sequence reads: CASSQITEKVSGELFF. Written as DNA, the CDR3 is TGCGCCAGCAGCCAAATAACGGAGAAGGTGTCCGGGGAGCTGTTTTTT.